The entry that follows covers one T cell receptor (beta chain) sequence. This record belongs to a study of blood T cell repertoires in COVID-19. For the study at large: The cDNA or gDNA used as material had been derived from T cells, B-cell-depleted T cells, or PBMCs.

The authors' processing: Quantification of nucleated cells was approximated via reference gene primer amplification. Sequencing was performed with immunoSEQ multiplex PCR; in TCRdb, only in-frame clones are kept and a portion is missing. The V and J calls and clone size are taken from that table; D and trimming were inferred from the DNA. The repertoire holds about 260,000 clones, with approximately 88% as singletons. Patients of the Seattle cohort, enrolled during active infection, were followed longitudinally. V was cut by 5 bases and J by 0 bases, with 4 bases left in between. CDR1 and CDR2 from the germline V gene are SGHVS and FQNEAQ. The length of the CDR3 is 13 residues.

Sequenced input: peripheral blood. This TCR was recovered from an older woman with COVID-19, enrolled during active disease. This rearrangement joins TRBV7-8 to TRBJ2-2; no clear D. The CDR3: CASSPSNTGELFF. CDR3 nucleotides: TGTGCCAGCAGCCCCTCGAACACCGGGGAGCTGTTTTTT.